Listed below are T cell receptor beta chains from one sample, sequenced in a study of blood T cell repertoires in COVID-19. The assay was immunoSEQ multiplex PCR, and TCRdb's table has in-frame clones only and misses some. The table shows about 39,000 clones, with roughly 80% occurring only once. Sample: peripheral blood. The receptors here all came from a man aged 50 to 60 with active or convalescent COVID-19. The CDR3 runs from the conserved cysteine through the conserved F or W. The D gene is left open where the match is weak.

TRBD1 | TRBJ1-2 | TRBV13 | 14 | CASSPRQGYYGYTF | TGTGCCAGCAGCCCCCGACAGGGATACTATGGCTACACCTTC
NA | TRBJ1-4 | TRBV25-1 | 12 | CASTPGGGKLFF | TGTGCCAGCACCCCTGGGGGGGGAAAACTGTTTTTT
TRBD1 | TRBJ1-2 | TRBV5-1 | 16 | CASSFAPGGADYGYTF | TGCGCCAGCAGCTTTGCTCCAGGGGGCGCAGACTATGGCTACACCTTC
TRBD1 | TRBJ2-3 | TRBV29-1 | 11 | CSVPRGNTQYF | TGCAGCGTTCCCAGGGGGAATACGCAGTATTTT
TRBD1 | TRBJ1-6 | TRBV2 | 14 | CASSVARGHSPLHF | TGTGCCAGCAGTGTGGCCAGGGGGCATTCACCCCTCCACTTT
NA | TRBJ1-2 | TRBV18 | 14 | CASSPATVNYGYTF | TGTGCCAGCTCACCTGCTACGGTCAACTATGGCTACACCTTC
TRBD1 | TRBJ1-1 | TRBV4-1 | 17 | CASSQDRDRVRNTEAFF | TGCGCCAGCAGCCAAGATCGGGACAGGGTAAGGAACACTGAAGCTTTCTTT
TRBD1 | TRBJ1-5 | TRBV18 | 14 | CASSPGQGFQPQHF | TGTGCCAGCTCACCCGGACAGGGGTTTCAGCCCCAGCATTTT
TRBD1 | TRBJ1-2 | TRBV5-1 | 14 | CASSVGRQGYGYTF | TGCGCCAGCAGCGTGGGAAGACAGGGATATGGCTACACCTTC
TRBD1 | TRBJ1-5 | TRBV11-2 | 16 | CASSLGDRVPNQPQHF | TGTGCCAGCAGCTTAGGGGACAGGGTGCCCAATCAGCCCCAGCATTTT
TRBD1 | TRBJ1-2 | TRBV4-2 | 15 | CASSQEIRDSYGYTF | TGTGCCAGCAGCCAAGAGATCCGGGACAGCTATGGCTACACCTTC
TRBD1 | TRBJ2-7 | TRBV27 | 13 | CASNSGQGYEQYF | TGTGCCAGCAACTCAGGACAGGGCTACGAGCAGTACTTC
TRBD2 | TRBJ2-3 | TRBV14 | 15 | CASSTQRGVLDTQYF | TGTGCCAGCAGCACCCAGCGGGGGGTCTTAGATACGCAGTATTTT
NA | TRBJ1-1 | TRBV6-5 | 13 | CASRLTGPTEAFF | TGTGCCAGCAGGTTGACAGGACCCACTGAAGCTTTCTTT
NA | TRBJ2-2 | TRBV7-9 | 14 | CASSLDELPGELFF | TGTGCCAGCAGCTTAGATGAGCTACCCGGGGAGCTGTTTTTT
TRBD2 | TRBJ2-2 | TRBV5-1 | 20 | CASSAGTGGSGSGLAGELFF | TGCGCCAGCAGCGCCGGGACCGGGGGGTCAGGCAGCGGGCTGGCCGGGGAGCTGTTTTTT
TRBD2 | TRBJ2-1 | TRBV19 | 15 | CASSLLAGAYNEQFF | TGTGCCAGTAGTCTCCTAGCGGGGGCCTACAATGAGCAGTTCTTC